Shown below are 7 T cell receptor beta chains from a single sample sequenced in a study of blood T cell repertoires in COVID-19. This table comes from immunoSEQ multiplex PCR, and its TCRdb copy is limited to in-frame clones, with some not included. Among about 250,000 clones listed, approximately 83% were seen once. Sequenced sample: PBMCs or T cells enriched from blood (not recorded which). These receptors came from a woman between 40 and 50 years old who had been exposed to COVID-19.

The chain recombines TRBV2 with TRBJ1-5; TRBD1 agrees at 8 bases. V trimming: 6 bases; J trimming: 8 bases; junction bases outside the gene matches: 9. Germline CDR1 SNHLY, CDR2 FYNNEI. The CDR3 sequence is 14 residues long. The CDR3 DNA follows: TGTGCCAGCAGGGGGCGGACAGGGCTTGAGCCCCAGCATTTT. The encoded protein is CASRGRTGLEPQHF.

The chain employs TRBV7-9 and TRBJ1-3; 7 bases align to TRBD1. The CDR3 has 13 residues. Trimming at V came to 11 bases and at J to 4 bases, leaving 8 bases not matched to a gene. Germline V gene lookup returns CDR1 SEHNR and CDR2 FQNEAQ (reference sequence). The CDR3 nucleotides are TGTGCCCGAGACAGGGTTGGCGGAAACACCATATATTTT. Amino acid sequence: CARDRVGGNTIYF.

This clone was picked up many times. This chain links TRBV13 with TRBJ2-7, with 7 positions matching TRBD1. V lost 5 bases and J lost 2; bases outside the gene matches: 9. CDR1 and CDR2 from the germline V gene are PRHDT and FYEKMQ (reference sequence). CDR3 length: 15 amino acids. This CDR3 is CASSPSRDSPYEQYF. As DNA, the CDR3 is TGTGCCAGCAGCCCCTCCCGGGACAGCCCCTACGAGCAGTACTTC.

The V call is TRBV5-1, the J call TRBJ1-1, with TRBD1 identical over 10 bases. In germline, CDR1 is SGHRS, CDR2 YFSETQ. This CDR3 contains 16 residues. Trimming at V came to 4 bases and at J to 5 bases, leaving 11 bases not matched to a gene. The CDR3 spells CASSHAGTGVWTEAFF. CDR3 in DNA: TGCGCCAGCAGCCATGCCGGGACAGGGGTGTGGACTGAAGCTTTCTTT.

The chain is built from TRBV7-3 and TRBJ1-4; 8 bases are a match to TRBD1. Losses at the gene ends were 3 bases for V and 5 bases for J; bases not matched to a gene: 5. The CDR3 runs 15 residues. Germline lookup yields CDR1 SGHTA and CDR2 FQGTGA. For the CDR3, the DNA is TGTGCCAGCAGCTTCTCCGGGACAGGAAATGAAAAACTGTTTTTT. This gives the protein CASSFSGTGNEKLFF.

The gene calls are TRBV13 and TRBJ1-1; a weak D match, TRBD1 (6 bases). Germline assignment: CDR1 PRHDT and CDR2 FYEKMQ (reference sequence). The CDR3 extends over 14 amino acids. V was clipped by 5 bases and J by 2 bases, with 12 bases between them. CDR3 region: CASSPRGLNTEAFF. CDR3 in DNA: TGTGCCAGCAGCCCCAGGGGACTAAACACTGAAGCTTTCTTT.

The V gene is TRBV7-3, the J gene TRBJ2-6, with 8 bases that match TRBD1. Trimming cost V 5 bases and J 3 bases; bases outside gene matches: 3. Per the germline V gene, CDR1 is SGHTA and CDR2 is FQGTGA. The CDR3 totals 15 residues. The CDR3: CASSIGTGGANVLTF. CDR3 nucleotide sequence: TGTGCCAGCAGCATCGGGACAGGTGGGGCCAACGTCCTGACTTTC.